These 5 T cell receptor beta chains originate from one sample sequenced in a study of cytomegalovirus exposure and HLA in healthy donors. 13 Jbeta primers and 60 Vbeta primers were used for the PCR. Repertoires were generated with immunoSEQ multiplex PCR, while TCRdb's copy carries only in-frame clones and drops some. The sample records 100,000 or so clones, about 80% being singletons. The sample consisted of PBMCs. All receptors come from a young man in good health and CMV-seropositive.

The rearrangement uses TRBV4-1 and TRBJ2-7, with D possibly TRBD2 on 6 matching bases. Per germline, CDR1 MGHRA and CDR2 YSYEKL. The V end lost 1 base, the J end lost 2 bases, and 15 bases lay between the germline ends. This CDR3 is 16 amino acids long. The CDR3 reads CASSQGSLAQPYEQYF. In DNA form, the CDR3 reads TGCGCCAGCAGCCAAGGTAGTCTAGCGCAGCCCTACGAGCAGTACTTC.

The rearrangement joins TRBV5-1 to TRBJ2-7; D gene uncertain. CDR1 SGHRS and CDR2 YFSETQ come from the germline V gene. The CDR3 runs 14 residues. Trimming removed 0 bases from V and 2 bases from J, with 9 bases in between. The CDR3 is CASSLENSPYEQYF. CDR3 DNA: TGCGCCAGCAGCTTGGAAAACAGCCCCTACGAGCAGTACTTC.

This chain uses TRBV5-4 with TRBJ2-3; 9 bases match TRBD2. This CDR3 has 16 residues. V was clipped by 4 bases and J by 5 bases; unmatched bases: 11. Germline CDR1 is SGHNT and CDR2 is YYREEE (reference sequence). The CDR3 sequence: CASSRAGGQVGDTQYF. CDR3 in DNA: TGTGCCAGCAGCCGGGCGGGGGGGCAGGTTGGAGATACGCAGTATTTT.

V and J are TRBV19 and TRBJ2-3, with 8 bases lining up with TRBD1. The CDR3 length is 14 residues. Per germline, CDR1 LNHDA and CDR2 SQIVND (reference sequence). Trimming removed 5 bases from V and 4 bases from J; junction bases left unmatched: 5. DNA of the CDR3: TGTGCCAGTAGTGTGACAGGGGAAGCAGATACGCAGTATTTT. Amino acids: CASSVTGEADTQYF. The full variable domain, completed using reference TRBV19 and TRBJ2-3, is DGGITQSPKYLFRKEGQNVTLSCEQNLNHDAMYWYRQDPGQGLRLIYYSQIVNDFQKGDIAEGYSVSREKKESFPLTVTSAQKNPTAFYLCASSVTGEADTQYFGPGTRLTVL.

This clone was detected only a few times. V and J are TRBV28 and TRBJ1-2, with D hard to call. The CDR3 covers 12 residues. The germline V gene has CDR1 MDHEN and CDR2 SYDVKM. V gave up 5 bases and J gave up 4 bases, with 8 bases separating them. This CDR3 is CASSQAGYGYTF. In DNA form, the CDR3 reads TGTGCCAGCAGTCAGGCTGGCTATGGCTACACCTTC.